The rows below give T cell receptor beta chains drawn from one sample of a study of blood T cell repertoires in COVID-19. This table comes from immunoSEQ multiplex PCR, and its TCRdb copy is limited to in-frame clones, with some not included. The table lists a few hundred thousand clones, about 89% of them singletons, with around 10% in the top ten. The sample was peripheral blood. Receptors originate from a man aged 40-49 years who had recovered from COVID-19. Both conserved end residues are part of each CDR3. Each record gives: clone size, D gene, J gene, V gene, CDR3 DNA, CDR3 protein. The D gene is left open where the match is weak. The listing skips clone size in some rows; elsewhere it reads once, few, many or a size class.

>NA|TRBD2|TRBJ2-5|TRBV9
TGTGCCAGCGCACGGGGGGGGATGGAGACCCAGTACTTC
CASARGGMETQYF
>NA|NA|TRBJ1-2|TRBV13
TGTGCCAGCAGCCTCCAGCTGCAGGGAACCGGCTACACCTTC
CASSLQLQGTGYTF
>NA|TRBD2|TRBJ2-2|TRBV27
TGTGCCACCCCGGGAGGGGGGCGCAGAACCGGGGAGCTGTTTTTT
CATPGGGRRTGELFF
>NA|NA|TRBJ2-3|TRBV11-2
TGTGCCAGCAGCTTTGGGAACAGGGCACAGTCCCCGCAGTATTTT
CASSFGNRAQSPQYF
>NA|TRBD1|TRBJ2-5|TRBV13
TGTGCCAGCAGCTTTGGGACAGGGATCTCGGAGACCCAGTACTTC
CASSFGTGISETQYF
>NA|TRBD1|TRBJ1-2|TRBV29-1
TGCAGCGTTGAAGAAAGAGGGGGCGCCGCTAACTATGGCTACACCTTC
CSVEERGGAANYGYTF
>NA|TRBD1|TRBJ2-7|TRBV30
TGTGCCTGGAGTGGGACAGGGCCATACGAGCAGTACTTC
CAWSGTGPYEQYF
>NA|NA|TRBJ2-3|TRBV2
TGTGCCTGGTCGGGGGGCCCCACAGATACGCAGTATTTT
CAWSGGPTDTQYF
>NA|NA|TRBJ1-4|TRBV2
TGTGCCAGCAGTGATCCCAAGCTTAATGAAAAACTGTTTTTT
CASSDPKLNEKLFF
>NA|TRBD2|TRBJ2-1|TRBV5-1
TGCGCCAGTCGAAGCGGGAATTCCTACAATGAGCAGTTCTTC
CASRSGNSYNEQFF
>NA|TRBD2|TRBJ2-1|TRBV5-5
TGTGCCAGCAGCTTTCGGCGGGAGGTCTACAATGAGCAGTTCTTC
CASSFRREVYNEQFF
>NA|NA|TRBJ2-1|TRBV7-2
TGTGCCAGCAGCATACAGGGTTACAATGAGCAGTTCTTC
CASSIQGYNEQFF
>NA|TRBD1|TRBJ1-6|TRBV27
TGTGCCAGCACCTTGGGGCAGGGGGCATACAATTCACCCCTCCACTTT
CASTLGQGAYNSPLHF
>NA|TRBD1|TRBJ2-1|TRBV11-2
TGTGCCAGCAGCCCCGGGACAGGGGAAAGGGGTGAGCAGTTCTTC
CASSPGTGERGEQFF
>NA|NA|TRBJ1-2|TRBV4-2
TGTGCCAGCAGCCCGGCTCCGAGCGGCTATGGCTACACCTTC
CASSPAPSGYGYTF
>NA|TRBD1|TRBJ1-3|TRBV3-1/TRBV3-2
TGTGCCAGCAGCCAAGATCTTCCGGGACAGGTCTTCTCTGGAAACACCATATATTTT
CASSQDLPGQVFSGNTIYF
>NA|TRBD1|TRBJ1-4|TRBV2
TGTGCCAGCAGTGGAGACCGGGACAGGGGTAATGAAAAACTGTTTTTT
CASSGDRDRGNEKLFF
>NA|NA|TRBJ2-1|TRBV27
TGTGCCAGCAGCTTTTCGGAGGAGCAGTTCTTC
CASSFSEEQFF
>NA|NA|TRBJ1-2|TRBV12-3/TRBV12-4
TGTGCCAGCAGGATGGGGGCCGGCTATGGCTACACCTTC
CASRMGAGYGYTF
>NA|TRBD2|TRBJ2-5|TRBV3-1/TRBV3-2
TGTGCCAGCAGCCAAGATGGGCTAGCGGATAACCATTGGGAGACCCAGTACTTC
CASSQDGLADNHWETQYF
>NA|NA|TRBJ2-7|TRBV6-5
TGTGCCAGCAGTTACCGGCGGGAAAACTCCTACGAGCAGTACTTC
CASSYRRENSYEQYF
>once|NA|TRBJ2-5|TRBV15
TGTGCCACCAGCAGAGGAGGAAACCAAGAGACCCAGTACTTC
CATSRGGNQETQYF
>NA|TRBD1|TRBJ1-1|TRBV5-1
TGCGCCAGCAGGCCGGGCCGGACAGGTGAAGCTTTCTTT
CASRPGRTGEAFF
>NA|NA|TRBJ2-7|TRBV7-6
TGTGCCAGCAGCCTTGAGGCAGGACTCCTCGCCTACGAGCAGTACTTC
CASSLEAGLLAYEQYF
>NA|NA|TRBJ1-1|TRBV14
TGTGCCAGCAGCCAGATTAGACAGTTCAACACTGAAGCTTTCTTT
CASSQIRQFNTEAFF
>NA|NA|TRBJ2-3|TRBV9
TGTGCCAGCAGCGTAGGGGGGGCAGATACGCAGTATTTT
CASSVGGADTQYF
>NA|NA|TRBJ1-1|TRBV7-2
TGTGCCAGCAGCTTCTTAATTCTGAACACTGAAGCTTTCTTT
CASSFLILNTEAFF
>NA|TRBD1|TRBJ2-1|TRBV6-2/TRBV6-3
TGTGCCAGCAGTCCCACGGGTGGGACAGGGTATAATGAGCAGTTCTTC
CASSPTGGTGYNEQFF
>NA|TRBD1|TRBJ2-6|TRBV11-2
TGTGCCAACTTCGCGGACAGGGCCACGTCCGGGGCCAACGTCCTGACTTTC
CANFADRATSGANVLTF
>NA|TRBD2|TRBJ2-1|TRBV9
TGTGCCAGCAGCCCTACTAGCGCTGAGCAGTTCTTC
CASSPTSAEQFF
>NA|NA|TRBJ2-2|TRBV7-2
TGTGCCAGCAGCGCGGAAGTAGCGATTACCGGGGAGCTGTTTTTT
CASSAEVAITGELFF
>NA|TRBD2|TRBJ2-7|TRBV4-3
TGCGCCAGCAGCCCAGCACGGGGCGGGAGGGCCCCCTACGAGCAGTACTTC
CASSPARGGRAPYEQYF
>NA|NA|TRBJ2-7|TRBV7-2
TGTGCCAGCAGCAAGCGGGCATCGAGAAACGAGCAGTACTTC
CASSKRASRNEQYF
>NA|TRBD2|TRBJ2-3|TRBV12-5
TGTGCTAGTGGTTTGGTAAAGGGGGGACTAGCGGGAGCCGGTCGCACAGATACGCAGTATTTT
CASGLVKGGLAGAGRTDTQYF
>NA|NA|TRBJ2-5|TRBV27
TGTGCCAGCAGCGTTACAGGGTACCACTCTGGGACCCAGTACTTC
CASSVTGYHSGTQYF
>NA|TRBD1|TRBJ2-1|TRBV6-4
TGTGCCAGCAGTTCGGAGGACAGGGTTGCCTACAATGAGCAGTTCTTC
CASSSEDRVAYNEQFF
>NA|TRBD1|TRBJ1-2|TRBV6-6
TGTGCCAGCACCCTAGGACAGGGCGTCTATGGCTACACCTTC
CASTLGQGVYGYTF
>NA|TRBD2|TRBJ2-7|TRBV7-2
TGTGCCAGCAGCCCCCTAGCGGGGACCTACGAGCAGTACTTC
CASSPLAGTYEQYF
>NA|NA|TRBJ2-3|TRBV9
TGTGCCAGCAGCCGAACGTACGCGGGTCGCACAGATACGCAGTATTTT
CASSRTYAGRTDTQYF